The clone carrying this TCR beta chain occurred many times. Germline V gene data show CDR1 as SGHDT and CDR2 as YYEEEE. Trimming took off 1 base at V and 9 bases at J, with 13 bases between the two ends. CDR3 length: 13 amino acids. Individual cDNA molecules received unique molecular identifiers. MiXCR, applied by TCRdb to the 5' RACE reads, yields one record per CDR3 protein. Here the sample spans 79,000 or so distinct CDR3 sequences, 9.5% to 15% being singletons. These data come from a study of early T cells in non-severe SARS-CoV-2 infection. At the level of the study: Bulk RNA from unsorted whole blood was sequenced; chains were unpaired.

Sequenced input: whole blood. The TCR was taken from an adult who was a healthcare worker with PCR-confirmed SARS-CoV-2 infection or an uninfected control (not recorded which). The chain joins TRBV5-6 to TRBJ2-5; D unresolved. The CDR3 DNA is TGTGCCAGCAGCTTGAGCGCTTCCCTCCCCCAGTACTTC. This codes for CASSLSASLPQYF.